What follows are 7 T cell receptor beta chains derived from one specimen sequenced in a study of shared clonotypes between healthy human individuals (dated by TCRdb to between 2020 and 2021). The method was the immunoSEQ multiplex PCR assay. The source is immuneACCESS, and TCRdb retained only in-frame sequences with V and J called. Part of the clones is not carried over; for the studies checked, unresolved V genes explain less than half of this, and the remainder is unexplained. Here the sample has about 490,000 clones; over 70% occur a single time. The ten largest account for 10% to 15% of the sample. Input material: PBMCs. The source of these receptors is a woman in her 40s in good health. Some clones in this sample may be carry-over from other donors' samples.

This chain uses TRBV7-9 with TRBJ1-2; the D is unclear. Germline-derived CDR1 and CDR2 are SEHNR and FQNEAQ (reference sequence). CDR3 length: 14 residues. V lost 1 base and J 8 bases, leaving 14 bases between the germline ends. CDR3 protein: CASSLGSLYSGYTF. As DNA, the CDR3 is TGTGCCAGCAGCTTAGGGTCCCTTTACTCCGGCTACACCTTC.

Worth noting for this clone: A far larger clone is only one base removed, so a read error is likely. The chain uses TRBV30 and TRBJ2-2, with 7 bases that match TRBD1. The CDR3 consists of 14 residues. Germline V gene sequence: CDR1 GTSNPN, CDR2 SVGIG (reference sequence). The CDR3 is CAWSAQGVTGEPFF. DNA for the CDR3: TGTGCCTGGAGTGCTCAGGGGGTGACCGGGGAGCCGTTTTTT.

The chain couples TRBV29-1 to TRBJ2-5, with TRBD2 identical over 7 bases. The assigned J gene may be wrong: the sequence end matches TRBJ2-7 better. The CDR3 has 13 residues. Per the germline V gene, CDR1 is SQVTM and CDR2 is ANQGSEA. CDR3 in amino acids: CSVDLSGGYEQYF. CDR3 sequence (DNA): TGCAGCGTTGATTTATCGGGAGGCTACGAGCAGTACTTC.

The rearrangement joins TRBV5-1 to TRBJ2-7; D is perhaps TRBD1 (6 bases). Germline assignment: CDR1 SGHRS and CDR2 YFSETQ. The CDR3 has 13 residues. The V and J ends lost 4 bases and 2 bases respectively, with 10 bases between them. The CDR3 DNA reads TGCGCCAGCAGCCGGGACAATCCCTACGAGCAGTACTTC. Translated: CASSRDNPYEQYF.

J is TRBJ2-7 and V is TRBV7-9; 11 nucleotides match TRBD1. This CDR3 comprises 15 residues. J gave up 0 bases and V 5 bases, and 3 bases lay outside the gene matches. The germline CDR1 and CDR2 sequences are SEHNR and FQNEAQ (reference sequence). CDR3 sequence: CASSPGTGGSYEQYF. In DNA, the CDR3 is TGTGCCAGCAGCCCGGGGACAGGGGGCTCCTACGAGCAGTACTTC.

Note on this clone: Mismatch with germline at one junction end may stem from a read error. The CDR3 protein is CAGSLVVRTGGLGSYEQYF. The CDR3 nucleotides are TGTGCCGGCAGCTTAGTGGTGAGAACAGGGGGACTGGGGTCCTACGAGCAGTACTTC. The chain uses TRBV7-9 and TRBJ2-7, with 8 bases fitting TRBD1. Germline CDR1 reads SEHNR; CDR2 reads FQNEAQ (reference sequence). The CDR3 runs to 19 residues.

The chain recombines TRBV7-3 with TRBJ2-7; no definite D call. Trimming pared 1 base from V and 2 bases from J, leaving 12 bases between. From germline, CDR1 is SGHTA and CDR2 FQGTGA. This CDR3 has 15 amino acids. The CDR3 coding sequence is TGTGCCAGCAGCTTAATGCCGGGCCCTACCTACGAGCAGTACTTC. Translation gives CASSLMPGPTYEQYF.